Listed here are 25 T cell receptor beta chains from one sample, sequenced in a study of blood T cell repertoires in COVID-19. Here immunoSEQ multiplex PCR was the method, and the copy in TCRdb shows in-frame clones only, minus some. The data show under 300,000 clones, with 80% to 90% seen just once and roughly 6.3% held by the top ten. Sequences were obtained from peripheral blood. Every receptor here comes from a man in his sixties with acute or convalescent COVID-19.

The chain carries TRBV12-5 and TRBJ2-1, with 14 nucleotides matching TRBD2. V was clipped by 4 bases and J by 0 bases; unmatched bases: 5. CDR3 size: 18 residues. Germline V gene lookup returns CDR1 LGHNT and CDR2 FRNRAP. Written as DNA, the CDR3 is TGTGCTAGTGGTTGGCGGACTAGCGGGAGGAGCTCCTACAATGAGCAGTTCTTC. Protein product: CASGWRTSGRSSYNEQFF. Full variable domain (missing parts from reference TRBV12-5 and TRBJ2-1): DARVTQTPRHKVTEMGQEVTMRCQPILGHNTVFWYRQTMMQGLELLAYFRNRAPLDDSGMPKDRFSAEMPDATLATLKIQPSEPRDSAVYFCASGWRTSGRSSYNEQFFGPGTRLTVL.

This clone was seen only once. CDR3: CASSSTQGALPGELFF. The CDR3 DNA sequence: TGTGCCAGCAGCTCAACACAGGGGGCGCTCCCCGGGGAGCTGTTTTTT. This chain joins TRBV11-3 and TRBJ2-2; TRBD1 matches at 9 bases. Germline V gene sequence: CDR1 SGHNT, CDR2 YENEEA. With 4 bases clipped from V and 6 bases from J, the junction kept 9 bases outside the gene matches. The CDR3 runs to 16 residues.

J is TRBJ1-2 and V is TRBV18, with 10 positions matching TRBD1. Germline values: CDR1 KGHSH, CDR2 LQKENI. The CDR3 runs 15 residues. V trimming: 3 bases; J trimming: 0 bases; junction bases outside the gene matches: 1. This CDR3 reads CASSPGTGANYGYTF. The CDR3 nucleotides read TGTGCCAGCTCACCTGGGACAGGGGCTAACTATGGCTACACCTTC. Together with reference TRBV18 and TRBJ1-2, the CDR3 gives the full variable domain: NAGVMQNPRHLVRRRGQEARLRCSPMKGHSHVYWYRQLPEEGLKFMVYLQKENIIDESGMPKERFSAEFPKEGPSILRIQQVVRGDSAAYFCASSPGTGANYGYTFGSGTRLTVV.

V is TRBV6-6 and J is TRBJ2-7; TRBD2 matches at 8 bases. V was clipped by 7 bases and J by 7 bases; unmatched bases: 9. This CDR3 is built from 13 residues. From germline, CDR1 is MNHNY and CDR2 SVGAGI (reference sequence). CDR3 nucleotide sequence: TGTGCCAGCACCCCGGGGGGGTCCTTGGAGCAGTACTTC. Its translation: CASTPGGSLEQYF.

The table lists this clone with many counts. Other DNA sequences within the sample encode an identical CDR3. J is TRBJ1-2 and V is TRBV28, with D hard to call. With 4 bases removed from V and 2 bases from J, the gap between germline ends came to 11 bases. The CDR3 totals 14 residues. In germline, CDR1 is MDHEN, CDR2 SYDVKM. The CDR3 reads CASSSSPLNYGYTF. CDR3 coding DNA: TGTGCCAGCAGTTCCTCACCCCTAAACTATGGCTACACCTTC.

The genes are TRBV28 and TRBJ2-7; no firm D call. Trimming removed 3 bases from V and 1 base from J, with 13 bases in between. The CDR3 is made up of 15 amino acids. Germline CDR1 is MDHEN and CDR2 is SYDVKM. CDR3 loop: CASSFSGASSYEQYF. CDR3 in DNA: TGTGCCAGCAGTTTTAGTGGAGCCTCTTCCTACGAGCAGTACTTC.

V gene TRBV6-5 combines with J gene TRBJ2-3; TRBD2 aligns across 7 bases. There are 15 residues in the CDR3. In germline, CDR1 is MNHEY, CDR2 SVGAGI. V was pared by 2 bases and J by 2 bases, with 4 bases of the junction left unmatched. CDR3 DNA: TGTGCCAGCAGTTACAGCGGGGTGCTCACAGATACGCAGTATTTT. This encodes CASSYSGVLTDTQYF.

The gene calls are TRBV5-1 and TRBJ1-6; TRBD1 is a possible D gene (6 bases). CDR3 length equals 15 residues. Germline V gives CDR1 SGHRS, CDR2 YFSETQ. V shed 4 bases and J shed 3 bases, with 11 bases lying between them. The CDR3 here is CASSRGQFYNSPLHF. The CDR3 DNA is TGCGCCAGCAGCCGTGGACAGTTCTATAATTCACCCCTCCACTTT.

This rearrangement joins TRBV9 to TRBJ1-6; D gene unclear. Germline-derived CDR1 and CDR2 are SGDLS and YYNGEE. V lost 2 bases and J 0 bases, leaving 9 bases between the germline ends. The CDR3 is 16 residues long. As DNA, the CDR3 is TGTGCCAGCAGCGTGACGCCTAGCTCCTATAATTCACCCCTCCACTTT. Translation gives CASSVTPSSYNSPLHF. The complete variable domain, with remaining parts taken from reference TRBV9 and TRBJ1-6, reads DSGVTQTPKHLITATGQRVTLRCSPRSGDLSVYWYQQSLDQGLQFLIQYYNGEERAKGNILERFSAQQFPDLHSELNLSSLELGDSALYFCASSVTPSSYNSPLHFGNGTRLTVT.

This clone was recorded once. The chain couples TRBV11-3 to TRBJ2-5; 10 nucleotides align to TRBD2. CDR1 SGHNT and CDR2 YENEEA come from the germline V gene. The junction had 6 bases not matched to a gene; V was cut back by 5 bases and J by 0 bases. The CDR3 is made up of 16 amino acids. For the CDR3, the DNA is TGTGCCAGCAGCACCTCAGCGGGAGGGTACCAAGAGACCCAGTACTTC. This encodes CASSTSAGGYQETQYF.

This sequence joins TRBV6-1 and TRBJ1-4; possible D gene TRBD1, 6 bases. Germline assignment: CDR1 MNHNS and CDR2 SASEGT. This CDR3 is built from 16 residues. Trimming removed 0 bases at V and 5 bases at J, with 13 bases between. The CDR3: CASSEAPGHENEKLFF. For the CDR3, the DNA is TGTGCCAGCAGTGAAGCCCCGGGACACGAAAATGAAAAACTGTTTTTT.

Only one count was recorded for this clone. This chain joins TRBV20-1 and TRBJ2-1; the match to TRBD1 covers 8 bases. The junction had 5 bases not matched to a gene; V was cut back by 2 bases and J by 14 bases. The CDR3 runs to 11 residues. Germline V gene sequence: CDR1 DFQATT, CDR2 SNEGSKA (reference sequence). The CDR3 region is CSARSPGGEFF. The CDR3 nucleotides are TGCAGTGCTAGAAGTCCAGGGGGCGAGTTCTTC.

DNA for the CDR3: TGTGCCAGCAGTCCCCAGGGACTTTCTAACTACAATGAGCAGTTCTTC. It translates to CASSPQGLSNYNEQFF. V and J are TRBV11-3 and TRBJ2-1, with D tentatively TRBD2 (6 bases). Germline CDR1 and CDR2: SGHNT and YENEEA. The CDR3 has 16 residues. Trimming shortened V by 6 bases and J by 3 bases, and 18 bases separated the two germline ends.

The CDR3 bases are TGTGCCAGCAGCCCTGAGGGAGATACGCAGTATTTT. This codes for CASSPEGDTQYF. V gene TRBV7-2 combines with J gene TRBJ2-3, with TRBD2 as a possible D gene (5 bases). V lost 5 bases and J 5 bases, leaving 8 bases between the germline ends. The CDR3 totals 12 residues. Germline V gives CDR1 SGHTA, CDR2 FQGNSA.

V is TRBV2 and J is TRBJ1-5; 9 positions match TRBD1. With 6 bases clipped from V and 6 bases from J, the junction kept 6 bases outside the gene matches. Germline V gene data show CDR1 as SNHLY and CDR2 as FYNNEI. The CDR3 runs 14 residues. The CDR3 DNA reads TGTGCCAGCAGCCTTGGGACAGGGACTCAGCCCCAGCATTTT. It yields the protein CASSLGTGTQPQHF.

This clone was counted between two and nine times. The J gene is TRBJ1-5, the V gene TRBV30; D is perhaps TRBD1 (6 bases). The CDR3 spans 16 residues. Germline CDR1 GTSNPN, CDR2 SVGIG (reference sequence). Trimming removed 0 bases at V and 5 bases at J, with 17 bases between. CDR3 nucleotides: TGTGCCTGGAGTGTAGTTTCAGGGAGGGGGGATCAGCCCCAGCATTTT. It is translated as CAWSVVSGRGDQPQHF.

The rearrangement uses TRBV2 and TRBJ1-3; perhaps TRBD1 as D (6 bases). Trimming took 4 bases from V and 0 from J, leaving 7 bases between them. This CDR3 comprises 14 residues. Germline V lookup: CDR1 SNHLY, CDR2 FYNNEI. CDR3 sequence reads: CASSGQDSGNTIYF. CDR3 DNA sequence: TGTGCCAGCAGTGGACAGGACTCTGGAAACACCATATATTTT.

The chain has TRBV6-2 or TRBV6-3 and TRBJ1-1; possibly TRBD1 for D (5 bases). The CDR3 runs to 14 residues. CDR1 and CDR2 (germline): MNHEY, SVGEGT. V shed 2 bases and J shed 1 base, with 8 bases lying between them. CDR3 nucleotide sequence: TGTGCCAGCAGTTACGACAGCTGGAACACTGAAGCTTTCTTT. Its protein product is CASSYDSWNTEAFF.

This rearrangement joins TRBV27 to TRBJ1-2, with 7 bases identical to TRBD1. Trimming at V came to 5 bases and at J to 3 bases, leaving 6 bases not matched to a gene. The length of the CDR3 is 14 residues. Germline CDR1 reads MNHEY; CDR2 reads SMNVEV (reference sequence). The CDR3 reads CASSPGQLHYGYTF. CDR3 sequence (DNA): TGTGCCAGCAGTCCGGGACAGCTACACTATGGCTACACCTTC.

The chain links TRBV5-4 to TRBJ2-3, with D possibly matching TRBD2 (5 bases). From germline, CDR1 is SGHNT and CDR2 YYREEE (reference sequence). This CDR3 has 13 amino acids. V dropped 7 bases and J dropped 0 bases, with 9 bases sitting between them. The CDR3: CASSRDSTDTQYF. The CDR3 bases are TGTGCCAGCTCCCGGGATAGCACAGATACGCAGTATTTT. The whole variable domain, filled in from reference TRBV5-4 and TRBJ2-3, reads ETGVTQSPTHLIKTRGQQVTLRCSSQSGHNTVSWYQQALGQGPQFIFQYYREEENGRGNFPPRFSGLQFPNYSSELNVNALELDDSALYLCASSRDSTDTQYFGPGTRLTVL.

The gene calls are TRBV12-3 or TRBV12-4 and TRBJ2-5; D is unresolved. Trimming pared 3 bases from V and 7 bases from J, leaving 12 bases between. The CDR3 is 13 residues long. This chain's CDR3 is CASSFYTPGTQYF. The CDR3 nucleotides read TGTGCCAGCAGTTTCTACACCCCGGGGACCCAGTACTTC.

This chain joins TRBV15 and TRBJ1-2; no clear D. This CDR3 is 13 amino acids long. V dropped 0 bases and J dropped 3 bases, with 5 bases sitting between them. Germline V gene data show CDR1 as LNHNV and CDR2 as YYDKDF (reference sequence). CDR3 DNA: TGTGCCACCAGCAGAGAGGGCCACTATGGCTACACCTTC. This encodes CATSREGHYGYTF.

The chain combines TRBV24-1 with TRBJ1-1; no clear D gene. The germline V and J ends were trimmed by 5 bases and 1 base, with 10 bases remaining between them. CDR3 length: 14 residues. CDR1 is KGHDR, CDR2 SFDVKD, per germline. The CDR3 nucleotides are TGTGCCACCAGTGTGGAGTCCCCGAACACTGAAGCTTTCTTT. This gives the protein CATSVESPNTEAFF.

The V and J genes are TRBV2 and TRBJ1-1; D remains ambiguous. CDR1 is SNHLY and CDR2 is FYNNEI in the germline V gene. V was trimmed by 4 bases and J by 4 bases, leaving 10 bases between them. This CDR3 spans 13 amino acids. CDR3: CASSGVTGTEAFF. The DNA for the CDR3 is TGTGCCAGCAGTGGGGTGACGGGCACTGAAGCTTTCTTT.

The genes are TRBV29-1 and TRBJ2-7, with 7 nucleotides matching TRBD2. The CDR3 is 15 amino acids. Germline values: CDR1 SQVTM, CDR2 ANQGSEA. Trimming at V came to 1 base and at J to 4 bases, leaving 10 bases not matched to a gene. CDR3 nucleotides: TGCAGCGTTGAAGTATTATTAGCGGGTCGATACGAGCAGTACTTC. Amino acids: CSVEVLLAGRYEQYF.